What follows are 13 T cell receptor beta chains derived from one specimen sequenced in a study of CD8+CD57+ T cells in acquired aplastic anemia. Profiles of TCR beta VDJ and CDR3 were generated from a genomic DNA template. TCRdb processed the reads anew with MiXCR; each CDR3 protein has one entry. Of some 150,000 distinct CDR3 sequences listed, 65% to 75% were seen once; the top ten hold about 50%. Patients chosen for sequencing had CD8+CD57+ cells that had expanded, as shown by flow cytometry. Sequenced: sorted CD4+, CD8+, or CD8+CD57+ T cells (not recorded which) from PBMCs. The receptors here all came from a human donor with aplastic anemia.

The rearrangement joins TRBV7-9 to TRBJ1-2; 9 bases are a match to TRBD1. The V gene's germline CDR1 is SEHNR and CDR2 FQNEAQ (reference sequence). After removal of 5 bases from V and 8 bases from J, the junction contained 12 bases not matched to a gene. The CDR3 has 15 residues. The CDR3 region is CASSPIRDRERGYTF. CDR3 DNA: TGTGCCAGCAGCCCTATCCGGGACAGGGAACGGGGCTACACCTTC.

Here the CDR3 DNA reads TGTGCCAGCAGCTCCCCCCGTCTAGAGGGACAGGGGGGTACGCAGTATTTT. Its protein is CASSSPRLEGQGGTQYF. The gene calls are TRBV7-3 and TRBJ2-3; TRBD1 matches at 11 bases. Germline CDR1 SGHTA, CDR2 FQGTGA. The CDR3 has 17 residues. The V segment lost 4 bases and the J segment 8 bases; nucleotides outside the gene matches: 14.

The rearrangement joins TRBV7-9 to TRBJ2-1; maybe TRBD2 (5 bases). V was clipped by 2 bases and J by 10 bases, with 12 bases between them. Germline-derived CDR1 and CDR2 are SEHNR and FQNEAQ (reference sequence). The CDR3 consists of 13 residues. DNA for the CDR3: TGTGCCAGCAGCTTACCGGGCTCGGGGGAGCAGTTCTTC. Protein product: CASSLPGSGEQFF.

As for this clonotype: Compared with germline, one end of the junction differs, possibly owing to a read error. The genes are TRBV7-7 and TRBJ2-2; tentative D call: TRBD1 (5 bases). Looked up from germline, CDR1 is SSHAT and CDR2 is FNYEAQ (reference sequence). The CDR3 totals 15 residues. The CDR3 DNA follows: TGTGCTAGCAGCCAGACTGCAGGGCCCACCGGGGAGCTGTTTTTT. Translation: CASSQTAGPTGELFF. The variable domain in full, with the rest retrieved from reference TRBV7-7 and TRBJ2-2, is GAGVSQSPRYKVTKRGQDVTLRCDPISSHATLYWYQQALGQGPEFLTYFNYEAQPDKSGLPSDRFSAERPEGSISTLTIQRTEQRDSAMYRCASSQTAGPTGELFFGEGSRLTVL.

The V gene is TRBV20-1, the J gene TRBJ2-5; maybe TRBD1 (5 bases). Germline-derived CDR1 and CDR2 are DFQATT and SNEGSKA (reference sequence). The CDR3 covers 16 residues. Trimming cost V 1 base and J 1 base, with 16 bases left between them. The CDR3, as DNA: TGCAGTGCTAGAGGAGGCGCCATACAGGCCCAAGAGACCCAGTACTTC. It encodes CSARGGAIQAQETQYF.

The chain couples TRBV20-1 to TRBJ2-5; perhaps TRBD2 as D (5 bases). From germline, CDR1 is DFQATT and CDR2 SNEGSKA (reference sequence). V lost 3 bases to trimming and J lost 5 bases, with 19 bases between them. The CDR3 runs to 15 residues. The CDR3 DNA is TGCAGTGCTAGGGGCCCATACGACGGGATGGAGACCCAGTACTTC. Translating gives CSARGPYDGMETQYF.

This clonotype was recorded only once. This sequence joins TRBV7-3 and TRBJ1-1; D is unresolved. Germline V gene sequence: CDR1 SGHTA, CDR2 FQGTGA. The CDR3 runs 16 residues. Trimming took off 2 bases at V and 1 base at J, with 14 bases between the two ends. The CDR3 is CASSLGVAATNTEAFF. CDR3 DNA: TGTGCCAGCAGCTTAGGTGTGGCAGCGACGAACACTGAAGCTTTCTTT.

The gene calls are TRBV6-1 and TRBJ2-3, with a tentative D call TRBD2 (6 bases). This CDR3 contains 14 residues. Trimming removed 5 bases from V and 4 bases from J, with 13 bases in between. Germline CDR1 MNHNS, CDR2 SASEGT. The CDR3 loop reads CASSSTGVADTQYF. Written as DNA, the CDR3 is TGTGCCAGCAGTTCCACGGGAGTCGCAGATACGCAGTATTTT.

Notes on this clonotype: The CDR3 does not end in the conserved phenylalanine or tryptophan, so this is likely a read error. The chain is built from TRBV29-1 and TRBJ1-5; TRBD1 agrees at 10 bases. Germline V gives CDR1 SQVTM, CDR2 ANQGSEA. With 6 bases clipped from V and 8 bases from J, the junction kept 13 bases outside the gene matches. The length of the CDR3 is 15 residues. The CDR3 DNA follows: TGCAGCGTGGACATTTCCGGGACAGGGGCAGAGCCCCAGCATGTT. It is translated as CSVDISGTGAEPQHV.

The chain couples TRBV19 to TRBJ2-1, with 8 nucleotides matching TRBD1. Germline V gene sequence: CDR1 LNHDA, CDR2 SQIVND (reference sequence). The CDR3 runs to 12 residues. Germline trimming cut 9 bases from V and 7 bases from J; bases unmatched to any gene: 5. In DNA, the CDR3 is TGTGCCAGCGACAGGGGCGGGAATGAGCAGTTCTTC. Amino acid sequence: CASDRGGNEQFF.

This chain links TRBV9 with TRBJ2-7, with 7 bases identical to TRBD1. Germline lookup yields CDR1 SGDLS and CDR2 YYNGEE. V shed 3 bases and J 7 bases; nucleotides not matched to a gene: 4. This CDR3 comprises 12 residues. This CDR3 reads CASSARQGEQYF. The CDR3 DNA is TGTGCCAGCAGCGCCAGACAGGGAGAGCAGTACTTC.

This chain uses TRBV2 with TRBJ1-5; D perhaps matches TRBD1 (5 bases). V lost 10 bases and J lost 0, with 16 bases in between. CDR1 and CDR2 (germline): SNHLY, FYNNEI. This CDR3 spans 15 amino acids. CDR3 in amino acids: CANRLAGPSNQPQHF. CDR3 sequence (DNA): TGTGCCAACAGGTTGGCAGGACCTAGCAATCAGCCCCAGCATTTT.

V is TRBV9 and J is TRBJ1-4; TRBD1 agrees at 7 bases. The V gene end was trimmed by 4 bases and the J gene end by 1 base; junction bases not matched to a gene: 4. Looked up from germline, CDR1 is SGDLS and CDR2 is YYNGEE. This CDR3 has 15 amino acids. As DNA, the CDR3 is TGTGCCAGCAGCTCGAACAGGGGAACTAATGAAAAACTGTTTTTT. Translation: CASSSNRGTNEKLFF. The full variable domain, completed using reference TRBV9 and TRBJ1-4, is DSGVTQTPKHLITATGQRVTLRCSPRSGDLSVYWYQQSLDQGLQFLIQYYNGEERAKGNILERFSAQQFPDLHSELNLSSLELGDSALYFCASSSNRGTNEKLFFGSGTQLSVL.